Sequencing of this T cell receptor beta chain was carried out in a study of T cell responses to AZD1222 COVID-19 vaccine (dated by TCRdb to about 2021). In the study overall: TCR sequencing covered 233 trial participants: 200 to 220 given two doses of AZD1222 and around 25 given two doses of MenACWY control vaccine. Trial participants were enrolled by age into 18-55, 56-69 and 70-plus year subgroups, with around 150, 28 and 57 TCR-sequenced participants respectively. The paper's findings and limits, for the study overall: No day 14 peak-response samples were available, so repertoires were characterized only after the peak T cell response. Most participants were white British and females outnumbered males, and the authors suggested that clonal diversity may have been underestimated. In the small 56-69-year group, the increase in depth fell short of significance, most likely because of low power. Conclusions about previously exposed vaccinees are limited because only five to seven AZD1222 recipients were SARS-CoV-2 seropositive at baseline. CD4 TCRs associated with the vaccine covered the entire spike protein, and the dominant responses were in regions 160-218 and 743-854. Epitopes outside the regions mutated in the B.1.351 and B.1.1.7 variants were reportedly recognized by nearly half of the unique spike-specific TCRs. After two AZD1222 doses, spike-specific TCR breadth and depth were significantly higher than at day 0 and than in MenACWY recipients.

This sample's time point label indicates: about 28 days (+/-7) after the second vaccine dose. Because spike-specific TCR depth and breadth did not differ between the two schedules, AZD1222 recipients who got a second dose at roughly 4 weeks were pooled with those who got a second dose at roughly 12 weeks. Samples from vaccinated people were obtained from the UK trials COV001 and COV002, which included a single-blind randomized controlled phase 2/3 trial of AZD1222 (ChAdOx1 nCoV-19) in healthy adults. Trial participant PBMC samples were collected at day 0 and day 28 after the second dose for TCRbeta chain sequencing. The CDR3 regions of human TCRbeta chains were analyzed by immunosequencing. Under the source paper's analysis protocol: Repertoire TCRs were checked for matches against a reference library of SARS-CoV-2-specific TCRs that had been generated using the MIRA antigen-specificity platform. Breadth was defined as the fraction of unique TCRs that were SARS-CoV-2-associated, and depth was defined as the fraction of total T cells that were SARS-CoV-2-associated. Using the MIRA data, each spike-specific TCR was assigned both to the spike region to which the TCR was reactive and to a CD4 or CD8 class. Log10-transformed breadth and depth values were compared by one-way ANOVA with Sidak's multiple comparisons tests. In TCRdb, the immuneACCESS table is reduced to in-frame sequences with V and J assigned. These tables do not hold every clone; where another copy was compared, an unresolved V gene accounts for under half, and the others remain unexplained. V and J calls and clone size are those listed in that table; D and trimming were worked out from the DNA. The sample table lists around 120,000 clones, around 83% of them with a count of one. The ten largest clonotypes hold 17% of the sample.

As regards this clone: Its binding antigen is unknown. No base-level quality is on record; no much larger clone is a single base apart.

CDR1 and CDR2, per the germline V gene, are SGHTA and FQGNSA. Trimming costs V 5 bases and J 4 bases, and their ends lie 20 bases apart. From its cysteine to its phenylalanine, the CDR3 spans 16 amino acids. Of the read, only the CDR3 DNA is kept; its 48 bases are in frame from base 1. The clonotype comes from an adult who received the AZD1222 COVID-19 vaccine. This material consisted of peripheral blood, taken 28 days after the second AZD1222 dose. The V gene is TRBV7-2 and the J gene is TRBJ1-2; the D region possibly corresponds to TRBD1 (6 bases align). This receptor carries the CDR3 CASSLPSGDTIYGYTF. The nucleotide sequence reads TGTGCCAGCAGCCTACCGTCCGGGGACACCATCTATGGCTACACCTTC.